Listed below are T cell receptor beta chains from one sample, sequenced in a study of T cells after yellow fever vaccination. TCRdb reprocessed the 5' RACE reads with MiXCR, giving one entry per CDR3 protein. The sample yields more than 90,000 distinct CDR3 sequences, around 8.6% seen once. Sample: CD8+ T cells sorted from PBMCs, taken 45 days after the yellow fever booster vaccination. These receptors were taken from a man aged 25 to 40 who received the YFV17D yellow fever vaccine. Each CDR3 is given with its conserved first and last residue. Each record gives: clone size, J gene, V gene, CDR3 protein. Clone size is not always given. Where it is, it says once, few, many or a class for expanded clones.

abundance: many
j_gene: TRBJ2-1
v_gene: TRBV19
CDR3aa: CASSMDGYNEQFF

abundance: many
j_gene: TRBJ2-1
v_gene: TRBV20-1
CDR3aa: CSAYDRGRDRTYNEQFF

abundance: -
j_gene: TRBJ2-1
v_gene: TRBV7-9
CDR3aa: CASSQGGHTRNEQFF

abundance: few
j_gene: TRBJ2-3
v_gene: TRBV4-1
CDR3aa: CASSLDRGERTDTQYF

abundance: -
j_gene: TRBJ2-4
v_gene: TRBV2
CDR3aa: CASRGKDSAKNIQYF

abundance: many
j_gene: TRBJ2-1
v_gene: TRBV3-1
CDR3aa: CASSQAAGNSQFF

abundance: few
j_gene: TRBJ2-1
v_gene: TRBV2
CDR3aa: CASSELQGNEQFF

abundance: few
j_gene: TRBJ2-1
v_gene: TRBV29-1
CDR3aa: CSLRGVGALNEQFF

abundance: many
j_gene: TRBJ2-3
v_gene: TRBV6-1
CDR3aa: CASSEGQGADTQYF

abundance: many
j_gene: TRBJ2-1
v_gene: TRBV3-1
CDR3aa: CASSPTGFEQFF

abundance: -
j_gene: TRBJ1-5
v_gene: TRBV15
CDR3aa: CATSMRDASNQPQHF

abundance: many
j_gene: TRBJ2-7
v_gene: TRBV7-2
CDR3aa: CASSLDPGTGFHEQYF

abundance: many
j_gene: TRBJ2-1
v_gene: TRBV7-8
CDR3aa: CASSLVAGGRNEQFF

abundance: many
j_gene: TRBJ2-3
v_gene: TRBV12-3/TRBV12-4
CDR3aa: CASSFDGAGSDTQYF

abundance: many
j_gene: TRBJ1-2
v_gene: TRBV6-5
CDR3aa: CASTSGDGYTF